This T cell receptor (beta chain) was documented in a study of technical replicates of blood from a handful of donors. Using immunoSEQ multiplex PCR, the repertoire was profiled, and TCRdb retains in-frame clones only, with some absent. The repertoire holds about 8,000 clones, with about nine tenths as singletons. V gave up 6 bases and J gave up 5 bases; unmatched junction bases: 0. The CDR3 is 13 amino acids. Looked up from germline, CDR1 is MNHNY and CDR2 is SVGAGI (reference sequence). The chain is built from TRBV6-6 and TRBJ2-1, with 11 nucleotides matching TRBD2. The clonotype comes from a human donor in good health. Sequenced input: PBMCs. The CDR3 reads CASRLAGDNEQFF. Written as DNA, the CDR3 is TGTGCCAGCAGACTAGCGGGGGACAATGAGCAGTTCTTC.